The sequence of this T cell receptor (beta chain) was determined in a study of T-cell memory formation after mild COVID-19. Study conclusions and caveats: CD4+ bias marked clones expanding day 15 to 37, unlike balanced contracting clones. Contracting clones localized mainly to CM and EM when CD4+ and mainly to EMRA when CD8+.

This clonotype was detected a few times. Antigen unknown. 5'RACE, which relied on constant-segment primers, yielded TCR alpha and TCR beta cDNA libraries carrying sample barcodes and UMIs. TCRdb processed the 5' RACE reads anew with MiXCR; each CDR3 protein has one entry. The sample has about 430,000 distinct CDR3 sequences, roughly 18% seen once; the top ten hold around a fifth. The source of this sequence is a man aged 18 to 30 who had mild COVID-19 (a few samples of this study predate the infection). Cell type and time point are not known. The sample taken for sequencing was PBMCs or a T cell subset sorted from them (not recorded which).

CDR3 amino acids: CASPTEGFARDNEQFF. CDR3 sequence (DNA): TGTGCCAGCCCCACCGAAGGGTTCGCCCGGGACAATGAGCAGTTCTTC. The chain employs TRBV7-9 and TRBJ2-1; D unclear. The CDR3 length is 16 residues. Germline lookup yields CDR1 SEHNR and CDR2 FQNEAQ (reference sequence). Trimming left V 8 bases short and J 5 bases short, with 22 bases between.